These 21 T cell receptor beta chains came from one sample sequenced in a study of identical twins. TCRdb reprocessed the 5' RACE reads with MiXCR, giving one entry per CDR3 protein. The sample contains about 900,000 distinct CDR3 sequences, around an eighth of which appear only once. These same data were also listed under a study on yellow fever vaccine responses in identical twins.

The specimen sequenced was PBMCs. The source is a woman under 30 in good health.

The rearrangement joins TRBV12-3 or TRBV12-4 to TRBJ1-1; D gene ambiguous. This CDR3 spans 13 amino acids. The germline V and J ends were trimmed by 5 bases and 11 bases, with 18 bases remaining between them. The CDR3 protein is CASSTTRSASAFF. For the CDR3, the DNA is TGTGCCAGCAGTACCACACGGAGCGCCTCGGCTTTCTTT.

This clonotype turned up a few times. This chain links TRBV3-1 with TRBJ1-2; D ambiguous. The CDR3 is 12 residues long. V lost 3 bases, J lost 7 bases, and 9 bases lay in between. Germline V lookup: CDR1 LGHDT, CDR2 YNNKEL (reference sequence). The CDR3 sequence: CASSHTRGGYTF. In DNA form, the CDR3 reads TGTGCCAGCAGCCACACGCGTGGTGGCTACACCTTC.

The V call is TRBV27, the J call TRBJ2-7; tentatively, D is TRBD2 (5 bases). The CDR3 has 14 residues. The V gene's germline CDR1 is MNHEY and CDR2 SMNVEV (reference sequence). V was trimmed by 5 bases and J by 4 bases, leaving 15 bases between them. The CDR3 sequence: CASSIDRTSYEQYF. CDR3 nucleotide sequence: TGTGCCAGCAGTATCGACCGCACTAGTTACGAGCAGTACTTC.

The chain is built from TRBV13 and TRBJ1-6; D might be TRBD1 (6 bases). The CDR3 spans 14 residues. V was pared by 6 bases and J by 14 bases, with 20 bases between. Germline-derived CDR1 and CDR2 are PRHDT and FYEKMQ (reference sequence). CDR3 sequence reads: CASSSAGGWDTLHF. CDR3 sequence (DNA): TGTGCCAGCAGTTCGGCGGGGGGTTGGGACACCCTCCACTTT.

This clonotype showed up many times. This chain connects TRBV4-1 to TRBJ2-2, with D possibly matching TRBD1 (7 bases). Germline loops: CDR1 MGHRA, CDR2 YSYEKL. Trimming removed 6 bases from V and 0 bases from J, with 11 bases in between. The CDR3 covers 15 residues. The CDR3: CASRGGQANTGELFF. The CDR3 coding sequence is TGCGCCAGCAGGGGAGGACAGGCGAACACCGGGGAGCTGTTTTTT.

In its sample, this clonotype was seen many times. The rearrangement uses TRBV24-1 and TRBJ2-1; possibly TRBD1 for D (5 bases). Germline V gene sequence: CDR1 KGHDR, CDR2 SFDVKD. The CDR3 is made up of 17 amino acids. V shed 1 base and J shed 6 bases, with 18 bases lying between them. The chain's CDR3 is CATSDLPGMKLGNEQFF. The CDR3 region has the DNA TGTGCCACCAGTGATTTACCAGGGATGAAACTTGGCAATGAGCAGTTCTTC.

The chain is built from TRBV5-1 and TRBJ1-1; D is ambiguous. CDR1 is SGHRS, CDR2 YFSETQ, per germline. Trimming stripped 4 bases from V and 7 bases from J, with 11 bases between. The CDR3 is made up of 12 amino acids. The CDR3 spells CASSLIEGEAFF. The CDR3 DNA is TGCGCCAGCAGCCTGATTGAGGGTGAAGCTTTCTTT.

A note on this clonotype: One end of the junction varies from germline; a read error may be responsible. The chain carries TRBV10-3 and TRBJ2-1, with 7 bases aligning to TRBD1. This CDR3 contains 19 residues. CDR1 is ENHRY, CDR2 SYGVKD, per germline. DNA of the CDR3: TGTGCCACCAGTACCTGGGGACAGATTATTCCTCGCTCCTACAATGAGCAGTTCTTC. This codes for CATSTWGQIIPRSYNEQFF.

The chain carries TRBV20-1 and TRBJ2-7, with 8 positions matching TRBD1. The CDR3 length is 17 residues. The junction had 13 bases not matched to a gene; V was cut back by 3 bases and J by 0 bases. Germline V gene data show CDR1 as DFQATT and CDR2 as SNEGSKA (reference sequence). This CDR3 reads CSASGLQDRAISYEQYV. The CDR3 DNA reads TGCAGTGCTAGTGGTTTACAGGACAGGGCGATCTCCTACGAGCAGTACGTC.

This clonotype was recorded at least ten times. The V and J genes are TRBV6-1 and TRBJ1-1, with a tentative D call TRBD1 (5 bases). Trimming pared 6 bases from V and 4 bases from J, leaving 21 bases between. Germline V gene sequence: CDR1 MNHNS, CDR2 SASEGT. The CDR3 extends over 16 amino acids. CDR3 coding DNA: TGTGCCAGCAGCCACCAAGCAGGTCAGGGTCGCACTGAAGCTTTCTTT. It is translated as CASSHQAGQGRTEAFF.

The rearrangement joins TRBV4-1 to TRBJ2-1; possible D gene TRBD1, 6 bases. Germline V lookup: CDR1 MGHRA, CDR2 YSYEKL. This CDR3 region has 16 residues. V gave up 0 bases and J gave up 7 bases, with 16 bases separating them. CDR3 bases: TGCGCCAGCAGCCAAGATCGGGGACAAGCCGTGAATGAGCAGTTCTTC. Residues: CASSQDRGQAVNEQFF.

This clonotype turned up a few times. V and J are TRBV20-1 and TRBJ2-1; TRBD2 matches 8 bases. Trimming took 1 base from V and 10 from J; bases not matched to a gene: 3. The length of the CDR3 is 12 residues. In germline, CDR1 is DFQATT, CDR2 SNEGSKA (reference sequence). The CDR3 DNA reads as TGCAGTGCTAGAGGACTAGCGACCGAGCAGTTCTTC. Translated, it gives CSARGLATEQFF.

This clonotype was detected many times. The V call is TRBV27, the J call TRBJ2-7; 8 bases map to TRBD2. V dropped 0 bases and J dropped 4; count of bases not matched to a gene: 5. CDR1 and CDR2 (germline): MNHEY, SMNVEV (reference sequence). CDR3 size: 15 residues. The CDR3 DNA follows: TGTGCCAGCAGTTTATCTTTCGGCGGGAGGTACGAGCAGTACTTC. Residues: CASSLSFGGRYEQYF.

The chain joins TRBV28 to TRBJ1-2, with 8 bases matching TRBD1. V dropped 7 bases and J dropped 1; count of bases not matched to a gene: 5. The CDR3 is 14 amino acids. Germline CDR1 and CDR2: MDHEN and SYDVKM. In nucleotides, the CDR3 is TGTGCCAGCACCACAGGGGGGGGTAACTATGGCTACACCTTC. Its translation is CASTTGGGNYGYTF.

CDR3 in amino acids: CASSHAGNTEAFF. The CDR3 DNA reads as TGCGCCAGCAGCCACGCAGGAAACACTGAAGCTTTCTTT. V is TRBV5-1 and J is TRBJ1-1, with no clear D. V was pared by 4 bases and J by 2 bases, with 9 bases between. CDR1 SGHRS and CDR2 YFSETQ come from the germline V gene. This CDR3 spans 13 amino acids.

The genes are TRBV7-9 and TRBJ2-3; TRBD1 matches 7 bases. The CDR3 spans 15 residues. Germline loops: CDR1 SEHNR, CDR2 FQNEAQ (reference sequence). V gave up 6 bases and J gave up 0 bases; unmatched junction bases: 6. The CDR3 nucleotides read TGTGCCAGCAGACTCTTACAGGGGAGCACAGATACGCAGTATTTT. Protein product: CASRLLQGSTDTQYF. The entire variable domain, with the rest obtained from reference TRBV7-9 and TRBJ2-3, is as follows: DTGVSQNPRHKITKRGQNVTFRCDPISEHNRLYWYRQTLGQGPEFLTYFQNEAQLEKSRLLSDRFSAERPKGSFSTLEIQRTEQGDSAMYLCASRLLQGSTDTQYFGPGTRLTVL.

The chain has TRBV7-2 and TRBJ2-1, with D possibly being TRBD2 (6 bases). This CDR3 contains 15 residues. Between the trimmed V and J ends, which lost 6 bases and 7 bases, there was a span of 19 bases. CDR1 is SGHTA and CDR2 is FQGNSA in the germline V gene. In DNA form, the CDR3 reads TGTGCCAGCAGTTTCAGCGGGTTTTGGGAAAATGAGCAGTTCTTC. This gives the protein CASSFSGFWENEQFF. Based on the CDR3 plus reference TRBV7-2 and TRBJ2-1, the full variable domain is GAGVSQSPSNKVTEKGKDVELRCDPISGHTALYWYRQSLGQGLEFLIYFQGNSAPDKSGLPSDRFSAERTGGSVSTLTIQRTQQEDSAVYLCASSFSGFWENEQFFGPGTRLTVL.

The rearrangement uses TRBV20-1 and TRBJ2-3, with D hard to call. V lost 3 bases to trimming and J lost 5 bases, with 6 bases between them. Germline V gene data show CDR1 as DFQATT and CDR2 as SNEGSKA (reference sequence). The CDR3 runs 11 residues. The CDR3 reads CSARWLDTQYF. CDR3 coding DNA: TGCAGTGCTAGGTGGCTAGATACGCAGTATTTT.

This clonotype was seen at least ten times. CDR3 residues: CASRRGTGITDTQYF. CDR3 sequence (DNA): TGTGCCAGCAGAAGAGGGACAGGGATAACAGATACGCAGTATTTT. This chain joins TRBV28 and TRBJ2-3; the match to TRBD1 covers 9 bases. This CDR3 contains 15 residues. After removal of 6 bases from V and 3 bases from J, the junction contained 7 bases not matched to a gene. The V gene's germline CDR1 is MDHEN and CDR2 SYDVKM.

This clonotype was counted many times. The chain uses TRBV12-3 or TRBV12-4 and TRBJ2-2, with D perhaps TRBD2 (6 bases). The CDR3 has 15 amino acids. Trimming cost V 7 bases and J 7 bases, with 19 bases left between them. The DNA for the CDR3 is TGTGCCAGCACCGAAGCCCGGGGGTTGCTCGGGGAGCTGTTTTTT. This encodes CASTEARGLLGELFF.

V and J are TRBV20-1 and TRBJ2-5; TRBD2 aligns across 11 bases. The germline gives CDR1 DFQATT, CDR2 SNEGSKA (reference sequence). Trimming took 5 bases from V and 5 from J; bases not matched to a gene: 13. This CDR3 has 16 residues. The CDR3 spells CSAPRTASGGKETQYF. DNA of the CDR3: TGCAGTGCTCCCCGGACGGCTAGCGGGGGGAAGGAGACCCAGTACTTC.